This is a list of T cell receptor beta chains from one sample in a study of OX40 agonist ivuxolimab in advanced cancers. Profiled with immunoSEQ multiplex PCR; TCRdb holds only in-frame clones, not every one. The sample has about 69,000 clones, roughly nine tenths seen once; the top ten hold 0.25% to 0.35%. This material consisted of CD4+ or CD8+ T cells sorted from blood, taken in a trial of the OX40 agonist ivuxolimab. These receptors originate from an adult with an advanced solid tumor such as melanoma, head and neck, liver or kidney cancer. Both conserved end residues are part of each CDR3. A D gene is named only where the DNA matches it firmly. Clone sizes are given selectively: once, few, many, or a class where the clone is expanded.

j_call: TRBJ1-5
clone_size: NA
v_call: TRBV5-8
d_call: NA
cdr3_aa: CASSLLGNQPQHF
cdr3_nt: TGTGCCAGCAGCTTGCTAGGGAATCAGCCCCAGCATTTT

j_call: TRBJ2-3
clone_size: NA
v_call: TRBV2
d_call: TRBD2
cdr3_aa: CASSELAGTDTQYF
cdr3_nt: TGTGCCAGCAGTGAATTAGCGGGAACAGATACGCAGTATTTT

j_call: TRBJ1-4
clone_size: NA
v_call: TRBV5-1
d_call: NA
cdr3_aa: CASSDPRASSEKLFF
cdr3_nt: TGCGCCAGCAGCGACCCGAGGGCCAGTAGTGAAAAACTGTTTTTT

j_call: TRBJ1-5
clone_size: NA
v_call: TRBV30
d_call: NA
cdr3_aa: CAWRPAGEGYQPQHF
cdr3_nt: TGTGCCTGGAGGCCCGCGGGGGAAGGTTACCAGCCCCAGCATTTT

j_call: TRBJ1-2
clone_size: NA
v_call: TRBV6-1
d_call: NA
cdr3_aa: CASSVQGPTYGYTF
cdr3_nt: TGTGCCAGCAGTGTTCAGGGGCCCACCTATGGCTACACCTTC

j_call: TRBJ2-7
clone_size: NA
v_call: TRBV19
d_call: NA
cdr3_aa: CASSIEVPYEQYF
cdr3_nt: TGTGCCAGTAGTATTGAGGTCCCCTACGAGCAGTACTTC

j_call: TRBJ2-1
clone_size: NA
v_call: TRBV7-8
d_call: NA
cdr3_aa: CASSQSLRRSALLNEQFF
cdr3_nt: TGTGCCAGCAGCCAGAGTCTACGAAGGAGCGCATTACTTAATGAGCAGTTCTTC

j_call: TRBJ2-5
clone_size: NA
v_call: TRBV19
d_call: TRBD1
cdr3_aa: CASRGTGYQETQYF
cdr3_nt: TGTGCCAGTAGAGGGACAGGGTACCAAGAGACCCAGTACTTC

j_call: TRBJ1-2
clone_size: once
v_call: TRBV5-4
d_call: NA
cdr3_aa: CASSLSWGNYGYTF
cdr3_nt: TGTGCCAGCAGCTTGTCGTGGGGAAACTATGGCTACACCTTC

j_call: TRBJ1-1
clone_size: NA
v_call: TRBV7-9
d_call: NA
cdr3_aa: CASSLVLVNTEAFF
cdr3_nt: TGTGCCAGCAGCTTAGTTCTGGTGAACACTGAAGCTTTCTTT

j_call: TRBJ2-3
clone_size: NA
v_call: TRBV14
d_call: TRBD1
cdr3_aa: CASSRRQGGPKSTDTQYF
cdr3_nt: TGTGCCAGCAGCCGACGACAGGGGGGACCAAAAAGCACAGATACGCAGTATTTT

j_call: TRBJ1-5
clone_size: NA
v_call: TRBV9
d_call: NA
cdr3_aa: CASSVQRVGPNQPQHF
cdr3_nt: TGTGCCAGCAGCGTCCAACGTGTAGGGCCGAATCAGCCCCAGCATTTT

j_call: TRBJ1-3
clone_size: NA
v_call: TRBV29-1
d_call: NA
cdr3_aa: CSVVEGVGNTIYF
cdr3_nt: TGCAGCGTTGTCGAGGGGGTTGGAAACACCATATATTTT

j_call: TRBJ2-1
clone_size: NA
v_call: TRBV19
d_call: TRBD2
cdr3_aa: CASSIGGGPYNEQFF
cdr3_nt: TGTGCCAGTAGTATTGGGGGGGGACCCTACAATGAGCAGTTCTTC

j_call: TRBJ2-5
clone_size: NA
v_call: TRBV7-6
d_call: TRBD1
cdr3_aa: CASSQGTGGGQETQYF
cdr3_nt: TGTGCCAGCAGCCAAGGGACAGGGGGCGGACAAGAGACCCAGTACTTC

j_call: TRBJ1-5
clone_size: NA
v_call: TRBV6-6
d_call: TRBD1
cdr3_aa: CASRPDRVQPQHF
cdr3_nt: TGTGCCAGCAGGCCCGACAGGGTTCAGCCCCAGCATTTT

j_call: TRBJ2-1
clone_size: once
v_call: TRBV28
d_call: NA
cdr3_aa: CASSSPVAGGGNEQFF
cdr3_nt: TGTGCCAGCAGTTCCCCCGTGGCGGGTGGGGGCAATGAGCAGTTCTTC

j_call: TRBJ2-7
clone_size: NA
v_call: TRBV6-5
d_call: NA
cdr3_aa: CASSSSFPSYEQYF
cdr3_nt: TGTGCCAGCAGTAGCTCCTTCCCCTCCTACGAGCAGTACTTC

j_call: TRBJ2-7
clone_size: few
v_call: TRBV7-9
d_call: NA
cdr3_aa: CASSPGIIFDF
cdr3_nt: TGTGCCAGCAGCCCCGGGATCATCTTTGACTTC

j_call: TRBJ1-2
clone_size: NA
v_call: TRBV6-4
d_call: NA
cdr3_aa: CASSATGNYGYTF
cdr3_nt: TGTGCCAGCAGTGCGACAGGCAACTATGGCTACACCTTC

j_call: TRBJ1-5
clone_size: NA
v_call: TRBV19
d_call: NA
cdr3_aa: CASSFRSNQPQHF
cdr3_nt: TGTGCCAGTAGTTTCAGATCGAATCAGCCCCAGCATTTT

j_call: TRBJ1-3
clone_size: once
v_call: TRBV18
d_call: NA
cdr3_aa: CASSPAVSSGNTIYF
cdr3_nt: TGTGCCAGCTCACCGGCAGTGAGCTCTGGAAACACCATATATTTT

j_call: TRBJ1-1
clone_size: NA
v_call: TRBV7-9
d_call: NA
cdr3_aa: CASSLAVGEDTEAFF
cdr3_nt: TGTGCCAGCAGCTTAGCGGTAGGGGAAGACACTGAAGCTTTCTTT

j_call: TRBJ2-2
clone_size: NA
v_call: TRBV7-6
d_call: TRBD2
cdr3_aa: CASSLLAGGPTGELFF
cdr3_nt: TGTGCCAGCAGCTTACTAGCGGGAGGACCCACCGGGGAGCTGTTTTTT

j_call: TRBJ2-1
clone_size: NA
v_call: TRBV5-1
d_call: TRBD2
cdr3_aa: CASSDGLAGAYNEQFF
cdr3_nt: TGCGCCAGCAGCGACGGACTAGCGGGAGCCTACAATGAGCAGTTCTTC

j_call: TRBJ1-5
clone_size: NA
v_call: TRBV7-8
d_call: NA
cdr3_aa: CASSFSPGGNQPQHF
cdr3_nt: TGTGCCAGCAGCTTTTCCCCAGGGGGCAATCAGCCCCAGCATTTT

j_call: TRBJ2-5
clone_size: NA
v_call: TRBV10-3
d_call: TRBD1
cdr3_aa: CAISEGQGGETQYF
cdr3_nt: TGTGCCATCAGTGAGGGACAGGGGGGGGAGACCCAGTACTTC

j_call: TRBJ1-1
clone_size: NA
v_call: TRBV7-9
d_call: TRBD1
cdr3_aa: CASSLWGTGLAFF
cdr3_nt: TGTGCCAGCAGCTTATGGGGGACAGGGTTGGCTTTCTTT

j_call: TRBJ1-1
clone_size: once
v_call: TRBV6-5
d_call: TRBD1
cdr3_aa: CASVRQGVENTEAFF
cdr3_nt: TGTGCCAGCGTGAGACAGGGAGTGGAGAACACTGAAGCTTTCTTT

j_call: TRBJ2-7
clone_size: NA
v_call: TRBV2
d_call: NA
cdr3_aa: CASSLKFYGEQYF
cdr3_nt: TGTGCCAGCAGTCTGAAGTTTTACGGCGAGCAGTACTTC

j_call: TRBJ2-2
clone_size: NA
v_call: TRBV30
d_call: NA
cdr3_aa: CAWSSSFEGGELFF
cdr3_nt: TGTGCCTGGAGCTCCAGCTTTGAGGGCGGGGAGCTGTTTTTT

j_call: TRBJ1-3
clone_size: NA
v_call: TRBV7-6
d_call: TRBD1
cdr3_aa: CASSLAGTGRNTIYF
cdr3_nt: TGTGCCAGCAGCTTAGCGGGGACAGGACGAAACACCATATATTTT

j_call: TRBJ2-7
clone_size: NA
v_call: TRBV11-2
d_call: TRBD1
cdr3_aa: CASSDRPGQPYEQYF
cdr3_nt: TGTGCCAGCAGCGACCGTCCGGGACAGCCCTACGAGCAGTACTTC

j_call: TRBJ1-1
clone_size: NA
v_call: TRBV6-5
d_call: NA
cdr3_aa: CASSYSRQGEAFF
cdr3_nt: TGTGCCAGCAGTTACTCACGGCAGGGAGAAGCTTTCTTT

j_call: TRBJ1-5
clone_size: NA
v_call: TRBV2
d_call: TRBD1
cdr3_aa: CASRADRNSNQPQHF
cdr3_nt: TGTGCCAGCAGGGCGGACAGGAATAGCAATCAGCCCCAGCATTTT

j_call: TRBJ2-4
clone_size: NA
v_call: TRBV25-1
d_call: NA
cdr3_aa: CASSGTGAKNIQYF
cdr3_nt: TGTGCCAGCAGCGGCACAGGAGCCAAAAACATTCAGTACTTC

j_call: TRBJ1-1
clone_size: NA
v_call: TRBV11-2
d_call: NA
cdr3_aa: CASSPGGRGWGTEAFF
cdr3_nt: TGTGCCAGCAGCCCGGGGGGGCGAGGATGGGGCACTGAAGCTTTCTTT

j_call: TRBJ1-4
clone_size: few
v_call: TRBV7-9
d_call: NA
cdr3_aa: CASSLAERQPKLFF
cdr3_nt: TGTGCCAGCAGCTTAGCGGAACGACAGCCAAAACTGTTTTTT

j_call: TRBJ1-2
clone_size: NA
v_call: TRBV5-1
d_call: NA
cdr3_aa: CASSLGGTFPYGYTF
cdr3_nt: TGCGCCAGCAGCTTGGGGGGAACCTTTCCCTATGGCTACACCTTC

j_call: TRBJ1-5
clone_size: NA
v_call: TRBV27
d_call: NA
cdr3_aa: CASSRKPLHDRINQPQHF
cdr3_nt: TGTGCCAGCAGTCGGAAACCTCTCCATGACAGAATAAATCAGCCCCAGCATTTT

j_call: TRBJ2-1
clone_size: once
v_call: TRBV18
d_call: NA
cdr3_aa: CASSPRATNYNEQFF
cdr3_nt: TGTGCCAGCTCACCGCGGGCCACGAACTACAATGAGCAGTTCTTC

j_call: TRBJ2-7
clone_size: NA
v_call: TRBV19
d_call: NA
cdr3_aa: CASISPSYEQYF
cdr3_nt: TGTGCCAGTATCTCTCCCAGTTACGAGCAGTACTTC

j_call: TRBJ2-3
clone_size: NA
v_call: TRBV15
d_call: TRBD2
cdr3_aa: CATSTRTSGSADTQYF
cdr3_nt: TGTGCCACCAGCACTAGGACTAGCGGGAGCGCAGATACGCAGTATTTT

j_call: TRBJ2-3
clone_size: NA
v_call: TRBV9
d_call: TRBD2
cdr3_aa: CASSAGTSGTDTQYF
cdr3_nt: TGTGCCAGCAGCGCCGGGACTAGCGGGACAGATACGCAGTATTTT

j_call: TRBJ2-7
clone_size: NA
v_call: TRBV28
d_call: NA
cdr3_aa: CASIRGGASYEQYF
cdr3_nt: TGTGCCAGCATCCGCGGTGGCGCCAGCTACGAGCAGTACTTC